Here is one TCR beta chain with its context. From the PCR reads, TCRdb called clonotypes with MiXCR, one entry per CDR3 protein. The sample contains about 90,000 distinct CDR3 sequences, about 48% of which appear only once. These data are taken from a study of CDR3 diversity in severe acne. V was trimmed by 6 bases and J by 6 bases, leaving 6 bases between them. The V gene's germline CDR1 is LNHDA and CDR2 SQIVND (reference sequence). CDR3 length equals 12 residues. The sample was blood. The source of this sequence is a male donor in good health, serving as a control. The chain has TRBV19 and TRBJ1-6; unclear D gene. CDR3 nucleotides: TGTGCCAGTAGGGGCCCTAATTCACCCCTCCACTTT. Translated, it gives CASRGPNSPLHF.